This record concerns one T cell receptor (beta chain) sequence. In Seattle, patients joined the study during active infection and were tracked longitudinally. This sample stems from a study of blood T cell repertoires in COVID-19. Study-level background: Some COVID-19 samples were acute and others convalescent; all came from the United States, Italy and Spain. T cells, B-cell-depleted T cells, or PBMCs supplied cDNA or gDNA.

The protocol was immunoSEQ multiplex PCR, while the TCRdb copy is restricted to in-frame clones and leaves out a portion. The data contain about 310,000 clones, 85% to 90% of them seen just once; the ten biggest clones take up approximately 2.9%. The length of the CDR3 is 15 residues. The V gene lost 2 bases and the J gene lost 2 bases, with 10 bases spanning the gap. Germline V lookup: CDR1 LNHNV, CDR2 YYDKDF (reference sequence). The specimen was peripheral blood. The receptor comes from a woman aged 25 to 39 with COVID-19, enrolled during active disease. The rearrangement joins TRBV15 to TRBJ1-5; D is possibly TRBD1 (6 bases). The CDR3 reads CATSRPGAGNQPQHF. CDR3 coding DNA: TGTGCCACCAGCAGACCAGGGGCAGGCAATCAGCCCCAGCATTTT.